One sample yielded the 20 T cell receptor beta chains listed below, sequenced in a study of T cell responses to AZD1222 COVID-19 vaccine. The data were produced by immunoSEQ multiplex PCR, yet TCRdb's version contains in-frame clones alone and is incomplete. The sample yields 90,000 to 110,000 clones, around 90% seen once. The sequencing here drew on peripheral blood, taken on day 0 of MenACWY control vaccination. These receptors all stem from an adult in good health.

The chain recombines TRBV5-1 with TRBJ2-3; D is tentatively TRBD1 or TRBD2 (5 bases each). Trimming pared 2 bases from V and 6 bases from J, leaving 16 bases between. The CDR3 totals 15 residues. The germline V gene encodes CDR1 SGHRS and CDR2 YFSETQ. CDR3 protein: CASSLNPGATDTQYF. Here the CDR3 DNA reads TGCGCCAGCAGCTTAAACCCCGGGGCTACGGATACGCAGTATTTT.

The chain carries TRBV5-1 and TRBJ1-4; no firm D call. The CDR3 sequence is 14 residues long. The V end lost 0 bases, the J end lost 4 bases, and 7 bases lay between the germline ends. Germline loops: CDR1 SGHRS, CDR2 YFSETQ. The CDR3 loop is CASSLEADNEKLFF. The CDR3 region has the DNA TGCGCCAGCAGCTTGGAGGCGGATAATGAAAAACTGTTTTTT.

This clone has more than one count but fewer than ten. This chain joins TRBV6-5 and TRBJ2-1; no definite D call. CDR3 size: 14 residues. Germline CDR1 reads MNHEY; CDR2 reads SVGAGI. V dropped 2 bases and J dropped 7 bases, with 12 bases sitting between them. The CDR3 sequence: CASSYLLFGNEQFF. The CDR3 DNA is TGTGCCAGCAGTTACCTCCTTTTTGGTAATGAGCAGTTCTTC.

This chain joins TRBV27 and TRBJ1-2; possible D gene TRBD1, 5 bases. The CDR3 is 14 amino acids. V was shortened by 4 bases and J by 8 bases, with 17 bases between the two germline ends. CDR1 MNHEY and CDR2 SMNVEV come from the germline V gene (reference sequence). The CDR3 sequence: CASSWDQGRSGYTF. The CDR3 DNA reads TGTGCCAGCAGTTGGGACCAAGGGAGGTCCGGCTACACCTTC.

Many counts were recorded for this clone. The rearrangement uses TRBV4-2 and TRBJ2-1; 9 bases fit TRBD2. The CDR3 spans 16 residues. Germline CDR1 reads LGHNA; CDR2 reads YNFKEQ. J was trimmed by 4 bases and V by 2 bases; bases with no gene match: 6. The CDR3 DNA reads TGTGCCAGCAGCCAATTAGCGGGAGAGGCGTACAATGAGCAGTTCTTC. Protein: CASSQLAGEAYNEQFF.

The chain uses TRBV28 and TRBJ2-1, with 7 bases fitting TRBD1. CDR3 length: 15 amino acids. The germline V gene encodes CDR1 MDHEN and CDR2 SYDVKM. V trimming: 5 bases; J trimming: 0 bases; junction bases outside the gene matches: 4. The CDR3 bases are TGTGCCAGCAGTGCAGGGGGACCCTCCTACAATGAGCAGTTCTTC. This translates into CASSAGGPSYNEQFF.

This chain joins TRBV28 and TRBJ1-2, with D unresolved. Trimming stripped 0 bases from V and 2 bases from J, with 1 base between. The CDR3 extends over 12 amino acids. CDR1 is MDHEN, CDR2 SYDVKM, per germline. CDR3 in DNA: TGTGCCAGCAGTTTATGGAACTATGGCTACACCTTC. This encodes CASSLWNYGYTF.

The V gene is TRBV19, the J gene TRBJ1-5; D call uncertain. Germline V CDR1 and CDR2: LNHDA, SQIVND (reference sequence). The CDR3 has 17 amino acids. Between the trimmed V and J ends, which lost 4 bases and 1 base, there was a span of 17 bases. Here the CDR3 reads CASSTRRALGSNQPQHF. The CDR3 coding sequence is TGTGCCAGTAGTACCCGGCGGGCTCTGGGGAGCAATCAGCCCCAGCATTTT.

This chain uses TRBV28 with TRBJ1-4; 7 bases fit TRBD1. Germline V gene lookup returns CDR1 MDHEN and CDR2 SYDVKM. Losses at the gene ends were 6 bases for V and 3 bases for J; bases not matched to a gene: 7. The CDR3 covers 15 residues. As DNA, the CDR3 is TGTGCCAGCAGCACTTTTGGGACAGCTAATGAAAAACTGTTTTTT. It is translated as CASSTFGTANEKLFF.

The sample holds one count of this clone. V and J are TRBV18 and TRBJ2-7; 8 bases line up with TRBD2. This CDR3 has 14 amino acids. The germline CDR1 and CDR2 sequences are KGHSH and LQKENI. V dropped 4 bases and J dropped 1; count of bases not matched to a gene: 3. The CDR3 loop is CASSRSSGSYEQYF. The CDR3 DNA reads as TGTGCCAGCTCACGCTCTAGCGGGTCCTACGAGCAGTACTTC.

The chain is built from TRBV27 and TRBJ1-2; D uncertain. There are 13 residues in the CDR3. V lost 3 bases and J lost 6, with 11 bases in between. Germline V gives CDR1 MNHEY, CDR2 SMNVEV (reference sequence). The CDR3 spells CASSLGLGNGYTF. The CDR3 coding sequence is TGTGCCAGCAGTTTGGGCCTGGGGAATGGCTACACCTTC.

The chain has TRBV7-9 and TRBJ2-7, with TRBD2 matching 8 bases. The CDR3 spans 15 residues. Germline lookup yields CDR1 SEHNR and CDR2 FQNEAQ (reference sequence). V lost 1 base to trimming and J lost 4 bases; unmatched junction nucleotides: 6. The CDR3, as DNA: TGTGCCAGCAGCTTAGTCTTGAGCGGGGGTTACGAGCAGTACTTC. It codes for CASSLVLSGGYEQYF.

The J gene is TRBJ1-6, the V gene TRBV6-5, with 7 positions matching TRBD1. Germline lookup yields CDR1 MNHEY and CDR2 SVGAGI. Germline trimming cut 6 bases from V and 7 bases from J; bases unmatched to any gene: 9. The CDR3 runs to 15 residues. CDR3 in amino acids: CASSYGDRLNSPLHF. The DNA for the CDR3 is TGTGCCAGCAGCTACGGGGACAGACTAAATTCACCCCTCCACTTT.

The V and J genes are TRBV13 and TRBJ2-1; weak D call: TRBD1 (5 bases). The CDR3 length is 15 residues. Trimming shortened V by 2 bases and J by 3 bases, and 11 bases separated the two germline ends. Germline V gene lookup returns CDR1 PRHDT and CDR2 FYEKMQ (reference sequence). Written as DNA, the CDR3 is TGTGCCAGCAGCTTAAGACAGAGACTCTACAATGAGCAGTTCTTC. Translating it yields CASSLRQRLYNEQFF.

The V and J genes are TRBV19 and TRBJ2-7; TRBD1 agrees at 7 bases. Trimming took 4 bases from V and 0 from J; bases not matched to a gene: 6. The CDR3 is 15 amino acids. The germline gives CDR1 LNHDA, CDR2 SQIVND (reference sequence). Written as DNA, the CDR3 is TGTGCCAGTAGTAGGAAAGGGACAGACTCCTACGAGCAGTACTTC. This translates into CASSRKGTDSYEQYF.

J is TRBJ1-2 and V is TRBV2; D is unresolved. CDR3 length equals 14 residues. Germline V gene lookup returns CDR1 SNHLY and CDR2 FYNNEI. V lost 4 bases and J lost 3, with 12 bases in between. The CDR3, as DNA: TGTGCCAGCAGTGTGGCAGAGTTCGACTATGGCTACACCTTC. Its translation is CASSVAEFDYGYTF.

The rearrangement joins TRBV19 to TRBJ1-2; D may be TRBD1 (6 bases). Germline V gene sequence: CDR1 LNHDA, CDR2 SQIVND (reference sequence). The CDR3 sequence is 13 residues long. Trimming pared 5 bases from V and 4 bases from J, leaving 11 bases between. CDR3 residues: CASSPQGPYGYTF. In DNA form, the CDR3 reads TGTGCCAGTAGTCCACAGGGACCCTATGGCTACACCTTC.

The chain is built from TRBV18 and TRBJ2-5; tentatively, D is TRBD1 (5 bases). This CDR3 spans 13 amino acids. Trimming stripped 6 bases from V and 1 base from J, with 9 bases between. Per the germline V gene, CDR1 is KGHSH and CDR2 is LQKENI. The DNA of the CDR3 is TGTGCCAGCTCCACAGGAGTCCAAGAGACCCAGTACTTC. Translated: CASSTGVQETQYF.

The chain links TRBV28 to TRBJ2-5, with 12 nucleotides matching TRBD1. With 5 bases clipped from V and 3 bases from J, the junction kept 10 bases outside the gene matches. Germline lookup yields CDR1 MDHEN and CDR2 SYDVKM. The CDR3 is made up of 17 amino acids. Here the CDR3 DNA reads TGTGCCAGCAGTCCAACACAGGGACAGGGGGCTGAAGAGACCCAGTACTTC. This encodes CASSPTQGQGAEETQYF.

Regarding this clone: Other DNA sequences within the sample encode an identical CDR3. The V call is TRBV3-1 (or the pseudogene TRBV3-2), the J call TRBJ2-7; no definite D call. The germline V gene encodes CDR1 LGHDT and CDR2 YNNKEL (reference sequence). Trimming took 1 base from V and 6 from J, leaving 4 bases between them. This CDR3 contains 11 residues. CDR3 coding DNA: TGTGCCAGCAGCCAAGGGGGCGAGCAGTACTTC. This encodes CASSQGGEQYF.